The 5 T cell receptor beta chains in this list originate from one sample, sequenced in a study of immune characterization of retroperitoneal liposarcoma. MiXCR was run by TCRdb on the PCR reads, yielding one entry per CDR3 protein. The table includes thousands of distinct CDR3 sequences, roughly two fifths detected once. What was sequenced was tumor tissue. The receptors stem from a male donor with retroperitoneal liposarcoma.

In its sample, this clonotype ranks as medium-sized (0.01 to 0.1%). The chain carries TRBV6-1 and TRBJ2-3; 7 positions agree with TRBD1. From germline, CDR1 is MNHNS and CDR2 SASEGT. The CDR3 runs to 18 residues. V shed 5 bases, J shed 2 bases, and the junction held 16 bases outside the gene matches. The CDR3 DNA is TGTGCCAGCAGTTCCGGTGACAGGGAGACGGGTTTCACAGATACGCAGTATTTT. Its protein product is CASSSGDRETGFTDTQYF.

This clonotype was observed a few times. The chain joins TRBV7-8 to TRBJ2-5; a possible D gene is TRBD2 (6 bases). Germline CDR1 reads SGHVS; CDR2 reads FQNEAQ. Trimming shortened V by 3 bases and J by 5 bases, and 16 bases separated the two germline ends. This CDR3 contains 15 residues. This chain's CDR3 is CASSLIGGSRETQYF. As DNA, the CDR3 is TGTGCCAGCAGCTTGATTGGGGGGAGCCGGGAGACCCAGTACTTC. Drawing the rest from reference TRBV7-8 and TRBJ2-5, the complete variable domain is GAGVSQSPRYKVAKRGQDVALRCDPISGHVSLFWYQQALGQGPEFLTYFQNEAQLDKSGLPSDRFFAERPEGSVSTLKIQRTQQEDSAVYLCASSLIGGSRETQYFGPGTRLLVL.

In DNA, the CDR3 is TGTGCCAGCAGTTTCCTCAGGGCAAATGAGCAGTACTTC. The encoded protein is CASSFLRANEQYF. This chain links TRBV12-3 or TRBV12-4 with TRBJ2-6; TRBD1 is a possible D gene (5 bases). The J call may be faulty, since TRBJ2-7 better matches the DNA end. This CDR3 has 13 amino acids.

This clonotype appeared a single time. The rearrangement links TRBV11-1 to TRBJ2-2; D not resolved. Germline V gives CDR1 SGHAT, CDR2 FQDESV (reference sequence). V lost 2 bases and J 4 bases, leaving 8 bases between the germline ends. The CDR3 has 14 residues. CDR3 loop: CASSLSLGTGELFF. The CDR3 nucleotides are TGTGCCAGCAGCTTATCTTTGGGCACCGGGGAGCTGTTTTTT.

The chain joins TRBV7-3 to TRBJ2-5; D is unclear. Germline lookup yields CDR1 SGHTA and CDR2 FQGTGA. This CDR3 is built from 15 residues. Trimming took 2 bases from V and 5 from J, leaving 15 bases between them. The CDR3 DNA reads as TGTGCCAGCAGCTTACAGCCCGCGGCCGGGGAGACCCAGTACTTC. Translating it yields CASSLQPAAGETQYF. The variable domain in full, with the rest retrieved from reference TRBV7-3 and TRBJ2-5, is GAGVSQTPSNKVTEKGKYVELRCDPISGHTALYWYRQSLGQGPEFLIYFQGTGAADDSGLPNDRFFAVRPEGSVSTLKIQRTERGDSAVYLCASSLQPAAGETQYFGPGTRLLVL.